These 13 T cell receptor beta chains were all obtained from the same sample, sequenced in a study of T and B cells in COVID-19 patients (TCRdb year 2020). This sample was sequenced with an Illumina MiSeq. Multiplex PCR with BIOMED2 TRB-A/B primer pools was used to amplify TRB rearrangements. The public reads were run again by TCRdb, first through fastp at Q25 and then through MiXCR, and only productive beta chains were kept. Entries are consolidated by CDR3 protein sequence, retaining the most common genes and DNA. The sample yields about 3,200 distinct CDR3 sequences; more than 25% were counted once. 25% of the sample rests with the top ten. TRB repertoires were amplified using roughly 230-550 ng of genomic DNA isolated from blood. Sequencing used blood. Receptors originate from a human donor with active COVID-19.

The chain couples TRBV20-1 to TRBJ1-4; D gene ambiguous. Germline CDR1 DFQATT, CDR2 SNEGSKA (reference sequence). The CDR3 is 14 amino acids. The V end lost 0 bases, the J end lost 6 bases, and 11 bases lay between the germline ends. The chain's CDR3 is CSARDPGSDEKLFF. CDR3 DNA sequence: TGCAGTGCTAGAGATCCGGGGTCAGATGAAAAACTGTTTTTT.

This clonotype is judged medium-sized. V and J are TRBV6-5 and TRBJ1-6; D gene ambiguous. Germline CDR1 and CDR2: MNHEY and SVGAGI. This CDR3 is built from 13 residues. V was cut by 6 bases and J by 7 bases, with 10 bases left in between. CDR3 in DNA: TGTGCCAGCAGCCGGAGTCGAAATTCACCCCTCCACTTT. Its protein product is CASSRSRNSPLHF.

This chain links TRBV19 with TRBJ2-2; TRBD1 or TRBD2 may be the D gene (5 bases each). V lost 1 base to trimming and J lost 0 bases, with 9 bases between them. The CDR3 loop spans 16 amino acids. Germline V gene data show CDR1 as LNHDA and CDR2 as SQIVND (reference sequence). The CDR3 DNA reads as TGTGCCAGTAGTATAGGAGGGACGTCGAACACCGGGGAGCTGTTTTTT. Translating gives CASSIGGTSNTGELFF.

The V and J genes are TRBV10-1 and TRBJ2-5; D might be TRBD1 or TRBD2, each matching 5 bases. The CDR3 covers 12 residues. CDR1 and CDR2 from the germline V gene are WNHNN and SYGVQD (reference sequence). The V end lost 8 bases, the J end lost 1 base, and 8 bases lay between the germline ends. Here the CDR3 DNA reads TGCGCCAGCGGGGGTTCCCAAGAGACCCAGTACTTC. Residues: CASGGSQETQYF.

The V and J genes are TRBV20-1 and TRBJ1-1; 7 nucleotides line up with TRBD1. Germline V lookup: CDR1 DFQATT, CDR2 SNEGSKA (reference sequence). The CDR3 length is 13 residues. V lost 1 base and J lost 4; bases outside the gene matches: 3. This chain's CDR3 is CSARGQGVTEAFF. In nucleotides, the CDR3 is TGCAGTGCTAGAGGTCAGGGGGTCACTGAAGCTTTCTTT.

Sample share makes this clonotype medium-sized. The chain has TRBV6-2 or TRBV6-3 and TRBJ2-1, with 7 positions matching TRBD1. From germline, CDR1 is MNHEY and CDR2 SVGEGT. The CDR3 is made up of 13 amino acids. The V segment lost 5 bases and the J segment 8 bases; nucleotides outside the gene matches: 6. The CDR3 loop is CASSPEGAHEQFF. The CDR3 DNA follows: TGTGCCAGCAGTCCAGAGGGGGCCCATGAGCAGTTCTTC.

A word on this clonotype: A much larger clone lies a single base off, so this may be a read error. This chain connects TRBV6-2 or TRBV6-3 to TRBJ2-7, with D hard to call. This CDR3 has 15 amino acids. V lost 2 bases and J 0 bases, leaving 11 bases between the germline ends. From germline, CDR1 is MNHEY and CDR2 SVGEGT. Written as DNA, the CDR3 is TGTGCCAGCAGTTACGGCAGGATATACTCCTACGAGCAGTACTTC. Amino acids: CASSYGRIYSYEQYF.

This clonotype showed up just a few times. This chain uses TRBV20-1 with TRBJ2-1; 9 nucleotides agree with TRBD1. There are 14 residues in the CDR3. Germline V gene sequence: CDR1 DFQATT, CDR2 SNEGSKA (reference sequence). With 2 bases clipped from V and 8 bases from J, the junction kept 7 bases outside the gene matches. The CDR3 DNA follows: TGCAGTGCTAGACCCCGGGACAGGGTCCATGAGCAGTTCTTC. Its protein is CSARPRDRVHEQFF.

The chain uses TRBV5-1 and TRBJ2-1; 13 positions agree with TRBD2. CDR1 is SGHRS and CDR2 is YFSETQ in the germline V gene. J lost 0 bases, V lost 4 bases, and 7 bases had no gene match. CDR3 length: 18 residues. The CDR3 here is CASSAGTSGVSSYNEQFF. CDR3 coding DNA: TGCGCCAGCAGCGCCGGGACTAGCGGGGTGAGCTCCTACAATGAGCAGTTCTTC.

Comments on this clonotype: Its ends do not fully match the called genes, so a read error is possible. The genes are TRBV6-1 and TRBJ2-7, with 8 bases lining up with TRBD2. The CDR3 is 14 amino acids. Germline CDR1 is MNHNS and CDR2 is SASEGT. This CDR3 is CAIGREGQPYKQYF. The CDR3 coding sequence is TGTGCAATCGGACGGGAGGGGCAACCCTACAAGCAGTACTTC.

This clonotype is judged medium-sized. The chain employs TRBV18 and TRBJ2-7; 7 nucleotides line up with TRBD2. J lost 4 bases, V lost 4 bases, and 4 bases had no gene match. This CDR3 contains 13 residues. Per the germline V gene, CDR1 is KGHSH and CDR2 is LQKENI. The CDR3 DNA sequence: TGTGCCAGCTCACGCGGGGGTCTGTACGAGCAGTACTTC. Its protein product is CASSRGGLYEQYF. Combining the CDR3 with reference TRBV18 and TRBJ2-7 gives the whole variable domain NAGVMQNPRHLVRRRGQEARLRCSPMKGHSHVYWYRQLPEEGLKFMVYLQKENIIDESGMPKERFSAEFPKEGPSILRIQQVVRGDSAAYFCASSRGGLYEQYFGPGTRLTVT.

This clonotype was counted only a few times. The chain employs TRBV6-2 or TRBV6-3 and TRBJ1-5; 8 bases are shared with TRBD1. This CDR3 is built from 16 residues. V dropped 4 bases and J dropped 3; count of bases not matched to a gene: 8. In germline, CDR1 is MNHEY, CDR2 SVGEGT. The CDR3 reads CASSSLGTGANQPQHF. CDR3 in DNA: TGTGCCAGCAGTTCGTTAGGGACAGGCGCCAATCAGCCCCAGCATTTT.

Note on this clonotype: This clone may be a read error of a much larger clone one base away. The chain has TRBV19 and TRBJ2-1, with D maybe TRBD2 (6 bases). Germline V gene sequence: CDR1 LNHDA, CDR2 SQIVND (reference sequence). The CDR3 length is 14 residues. The germline V and J ends were trimmed by 7 bases and 5 bases, with 15 bases remaining between them. CDR3 in amino acids: CASISLAYNNEQFF. The CDR3 DNA reads as TGTGCCAGTATTAGCCTAGCGTATAACAATGAGCAGTTCTTC.